The subject of this entry is one TCR beta chain. Between the trimmed V and J ends, which lost 4 bases and 5 bases, there was a span of 17 bases. This CDR3 spans 15 amino acids. The germline gives CDR1 SGHRS, CDR2 YFSETQ. The data stem from a study of blood T cell repertoires in COVID-19. Profiled with immunoSEQ multiplex PCR; TCRdb holds only in-frame clones, not every one. The table records 150,000 or so clones, roughly 88% of them present only once. The V and J genes are TRBV5-1 and TRBJ2-3; maybe TRBD2 (6 bases). Source material: peripheral blood. This TCR was sampled from a woman aged 50 to 60 with acute or convalescent COVID-19. The CDR3 region is CASSLGRLGGDTQYF. For the CDR3, the DNA is TGCGCCAGCAGCCTGGGACGGCTGGGGGGAGATACGCAGTATTTT.